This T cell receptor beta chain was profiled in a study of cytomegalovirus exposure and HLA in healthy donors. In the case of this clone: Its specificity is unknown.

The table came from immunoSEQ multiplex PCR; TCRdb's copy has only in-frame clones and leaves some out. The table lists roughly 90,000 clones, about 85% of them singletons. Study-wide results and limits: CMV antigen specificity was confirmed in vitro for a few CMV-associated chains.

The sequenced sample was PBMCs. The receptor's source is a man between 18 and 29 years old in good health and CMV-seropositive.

CDR3 sequence reads: CASSGASEKLFF. CDR3 sequence (DNA): TGTGCCAGCAGTGGAGCAAGCGAAAAACTGTTTTTT. The chain combines TRBV2 with TRBJ1-4, with D uncertain. CDR3 size: 12 residues. V was pared by 4 bases and J by 8 bases, with 8 bases between. Germline loops: CDR1 SNHLY, CDR2 FYNNEI. Filled out from reference TRBV2 and TRBJ1-4, the complete variable domain reads EPEVTQTPSHQVTQMGQEVILRCVPISNHLYFYWYRQILGQKVEFLVSFYNNEISEKSEIFDDQFSVERPDGSNFTLKIRSTKLEDSAMYFCASSGASEKLFFGSGTQLSVL.